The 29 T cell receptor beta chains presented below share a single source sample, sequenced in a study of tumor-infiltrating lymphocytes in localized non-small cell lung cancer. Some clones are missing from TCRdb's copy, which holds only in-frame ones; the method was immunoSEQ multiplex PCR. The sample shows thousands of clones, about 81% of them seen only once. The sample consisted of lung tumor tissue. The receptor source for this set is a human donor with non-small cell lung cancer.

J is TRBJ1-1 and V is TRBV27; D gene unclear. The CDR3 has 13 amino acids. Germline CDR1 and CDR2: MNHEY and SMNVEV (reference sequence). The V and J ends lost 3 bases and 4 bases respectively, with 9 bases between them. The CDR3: CASSLKGGTEAFF. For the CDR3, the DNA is TGTGCCAGCAGTTTGAAGGGTGGCACTGAAGCTTTCTTT.

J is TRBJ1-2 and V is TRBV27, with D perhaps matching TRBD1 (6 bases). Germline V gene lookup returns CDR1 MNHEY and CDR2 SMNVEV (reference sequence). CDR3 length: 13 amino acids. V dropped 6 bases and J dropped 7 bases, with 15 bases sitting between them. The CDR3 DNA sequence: TGTGCCAGCAGCCTGGTGGGGGCGAGTGGCTACACCTTC. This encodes CASSLVGASGYTF.

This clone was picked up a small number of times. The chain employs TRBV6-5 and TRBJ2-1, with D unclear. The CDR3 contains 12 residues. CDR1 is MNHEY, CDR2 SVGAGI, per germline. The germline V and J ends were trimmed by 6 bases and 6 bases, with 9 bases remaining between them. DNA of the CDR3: TGTGCCAGCAGACCCCCTGGCAATGAGCAGTTCTTC. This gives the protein CASRPPGNEQFF.

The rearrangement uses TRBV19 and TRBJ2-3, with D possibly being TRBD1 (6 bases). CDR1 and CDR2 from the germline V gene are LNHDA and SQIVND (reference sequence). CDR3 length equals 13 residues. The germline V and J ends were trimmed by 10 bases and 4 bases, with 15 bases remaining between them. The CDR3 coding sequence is TGTGCCACGAGGAGACAGGAGGCAGATACGCAGTATTTT. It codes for CATRRQEADTQYF.

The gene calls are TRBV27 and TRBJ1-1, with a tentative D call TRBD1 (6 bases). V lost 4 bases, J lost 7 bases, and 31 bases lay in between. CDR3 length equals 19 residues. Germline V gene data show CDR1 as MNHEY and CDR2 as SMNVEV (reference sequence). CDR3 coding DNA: TGTGCCAGCAGTTCGGCCCTGGGGGGGCGCGGGGGTGGGCCTGTTGAAGCTTTCTTT. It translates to CASSSALGGRGGGPVEAFF.

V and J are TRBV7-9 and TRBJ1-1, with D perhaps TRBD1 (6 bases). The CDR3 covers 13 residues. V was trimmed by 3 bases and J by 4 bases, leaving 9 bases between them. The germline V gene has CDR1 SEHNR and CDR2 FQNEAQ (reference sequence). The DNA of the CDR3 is TGTGCCAGCAGCTTTCAGGGGATCACTGAAGCTTTCTTT. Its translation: CASSFQGITEAFF.

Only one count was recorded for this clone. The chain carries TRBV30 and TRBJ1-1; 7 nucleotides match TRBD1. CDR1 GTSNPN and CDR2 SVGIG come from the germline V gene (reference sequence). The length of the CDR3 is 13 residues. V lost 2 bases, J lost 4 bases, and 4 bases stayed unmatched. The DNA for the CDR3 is TGTGCCTGGAGTTGGCAGGGGGGCACTGAAGCTTTCTTT. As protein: CAWSWQGGTEAFF.

CDR3 residues: CTSSPKEQYF. The DNA for the CDR3 is TGCACCAGCAGCCCTAAAGAGCAGTACTTC. The chain carries TRBV1 and TRBJ2-7; TRBD2, the table's D call, was not compared with the DNA. TRBV1 is labeled a pseudogene. The CDR3 loop spans 10 amino acids.

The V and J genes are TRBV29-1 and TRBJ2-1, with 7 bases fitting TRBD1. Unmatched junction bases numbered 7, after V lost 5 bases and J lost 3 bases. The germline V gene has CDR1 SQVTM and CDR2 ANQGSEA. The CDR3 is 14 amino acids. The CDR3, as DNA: TGCAGCGTTTGTACAGGGGACCTCTACAATGAGCAGTTCTTC. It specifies CSVCTGDLYNEQFF.

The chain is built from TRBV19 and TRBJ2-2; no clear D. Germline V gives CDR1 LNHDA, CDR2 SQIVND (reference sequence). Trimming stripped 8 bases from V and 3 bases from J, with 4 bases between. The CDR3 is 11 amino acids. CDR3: CASRHTGELFF. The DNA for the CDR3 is TGTGCCAGTCGGCACACCGGGGAGCTGTTTTTT.

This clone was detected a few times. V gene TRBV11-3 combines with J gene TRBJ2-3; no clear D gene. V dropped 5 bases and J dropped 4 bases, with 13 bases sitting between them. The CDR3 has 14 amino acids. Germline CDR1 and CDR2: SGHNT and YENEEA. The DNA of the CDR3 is TGTGCCAGCAGCGTCAGACACAATTCAGATACGCAGTATTTT. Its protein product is CASSVRHNSDTQYF.

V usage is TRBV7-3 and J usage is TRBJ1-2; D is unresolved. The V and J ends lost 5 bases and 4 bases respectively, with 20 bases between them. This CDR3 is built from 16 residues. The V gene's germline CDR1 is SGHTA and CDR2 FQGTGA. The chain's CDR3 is CASSIVGDAWTYGYTF. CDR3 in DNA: TGTGCCAGCAGCATCGTTGGAGACGCTTGGACCTATGGCTACACCTTC.

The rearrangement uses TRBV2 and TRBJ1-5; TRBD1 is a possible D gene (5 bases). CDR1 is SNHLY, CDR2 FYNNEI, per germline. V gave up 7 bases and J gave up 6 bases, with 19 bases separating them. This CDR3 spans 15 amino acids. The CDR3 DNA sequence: TGTGCCAGCAAGAACGACCGAGGGGAGGGTCAGCCCCAGCATTTT. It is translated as CASKNDRGEGQPQHF.

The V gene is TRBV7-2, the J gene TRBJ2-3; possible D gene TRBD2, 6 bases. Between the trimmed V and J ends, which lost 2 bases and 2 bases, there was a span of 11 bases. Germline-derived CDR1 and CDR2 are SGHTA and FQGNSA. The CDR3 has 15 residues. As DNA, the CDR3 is TGTGCCAGCAGCTTAAATGGCGGGGTCACAGATACGCAGTATTTT. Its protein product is CASSLNGGVTDTQYF.

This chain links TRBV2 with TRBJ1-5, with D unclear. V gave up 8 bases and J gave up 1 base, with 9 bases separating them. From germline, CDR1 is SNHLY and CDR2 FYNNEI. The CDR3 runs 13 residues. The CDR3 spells CASLKESNQPQHF. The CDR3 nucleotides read TGTGCCAGCCTAAAGGAGAGCAATCAGCCCCAGCATTTT.

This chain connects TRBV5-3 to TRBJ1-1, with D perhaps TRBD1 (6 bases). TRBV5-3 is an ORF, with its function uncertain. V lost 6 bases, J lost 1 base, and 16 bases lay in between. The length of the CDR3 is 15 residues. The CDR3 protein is CARTPGGRGNTEAFF. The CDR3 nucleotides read TGTGCCAGAACCCCCGGGGGCAGGGGGAACACTGAAGCTTTCTTT.

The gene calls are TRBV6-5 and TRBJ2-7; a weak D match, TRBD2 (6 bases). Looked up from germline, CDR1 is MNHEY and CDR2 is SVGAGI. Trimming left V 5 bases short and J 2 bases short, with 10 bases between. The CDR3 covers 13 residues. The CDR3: CASSPGTPYEQYF. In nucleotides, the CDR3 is TGTGCCAGCAGTCCCGGGACTCCCTACGAGCAGTACTTC.

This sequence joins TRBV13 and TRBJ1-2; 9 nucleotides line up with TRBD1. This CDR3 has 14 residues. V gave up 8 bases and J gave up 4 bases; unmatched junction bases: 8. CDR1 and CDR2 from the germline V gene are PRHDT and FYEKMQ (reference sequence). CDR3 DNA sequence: TGTGCCAGCTCCAAAGGACAGGGGCCCTATGGCTACACCTTC. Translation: CASSKGQGPYGYTF.

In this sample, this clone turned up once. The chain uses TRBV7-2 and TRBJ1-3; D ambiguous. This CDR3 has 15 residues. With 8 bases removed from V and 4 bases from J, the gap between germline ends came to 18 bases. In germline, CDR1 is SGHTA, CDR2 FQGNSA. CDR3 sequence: CASRVTIQGGNTIYF. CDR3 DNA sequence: TGTGCCAGCCGAGTTACTATACAAGGCGGAAACACCATATATTTT.

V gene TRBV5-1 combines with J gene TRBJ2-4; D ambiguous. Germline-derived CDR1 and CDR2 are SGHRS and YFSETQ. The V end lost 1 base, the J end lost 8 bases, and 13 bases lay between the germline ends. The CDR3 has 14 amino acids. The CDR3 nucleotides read TGCGCCAGCAGCTTGAAACAGCCCAAGGACATTCAGTACTTC. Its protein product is CASSLKQPKDIQYF.

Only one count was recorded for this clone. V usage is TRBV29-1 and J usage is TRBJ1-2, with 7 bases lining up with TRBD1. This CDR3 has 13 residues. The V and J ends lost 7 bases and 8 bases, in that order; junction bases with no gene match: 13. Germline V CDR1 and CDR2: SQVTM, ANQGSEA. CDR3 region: CSGRGPSMSGYTF. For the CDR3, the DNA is TGCAGCGGTAGGGGGCCGTCCATGAGCGGCTACACCTTC.

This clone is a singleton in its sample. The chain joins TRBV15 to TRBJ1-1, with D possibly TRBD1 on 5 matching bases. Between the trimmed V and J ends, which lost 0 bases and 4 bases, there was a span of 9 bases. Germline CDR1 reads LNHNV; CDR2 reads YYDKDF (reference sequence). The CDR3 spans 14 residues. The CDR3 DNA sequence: TGTGCCACCAGCAGAGATCGAGGGACCACTGAAGCTTTCTTT. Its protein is CATSRDRGTTEAFF.

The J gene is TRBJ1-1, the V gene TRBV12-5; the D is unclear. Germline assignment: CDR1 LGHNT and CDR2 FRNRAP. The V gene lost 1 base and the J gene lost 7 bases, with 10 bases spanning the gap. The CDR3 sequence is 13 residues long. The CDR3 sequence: CASGLERHGEAFF. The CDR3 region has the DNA TGTGCTAGTGGTTTGGAGCGACACGGTGAAGCTTTCTTT.

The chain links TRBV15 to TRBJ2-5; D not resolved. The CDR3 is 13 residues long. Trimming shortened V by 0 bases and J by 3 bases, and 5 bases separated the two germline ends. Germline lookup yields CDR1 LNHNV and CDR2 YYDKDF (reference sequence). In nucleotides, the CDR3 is TGTGCCACCAGCAGAGATCTAGAAGAGACCCAGTACTTC. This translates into CATSRDLEETQYF. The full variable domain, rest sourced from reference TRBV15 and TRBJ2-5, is DAMVIQNPRYQVTQFGKPVTLSCSQTLNHNVMYWYQQKSSQAPKLLFHYYDKDFNNEADTPDNFQSRRPNTSFCFLDIRSPGLGDTAMYLCATSRDLEETQYFGPGTRLLVL.

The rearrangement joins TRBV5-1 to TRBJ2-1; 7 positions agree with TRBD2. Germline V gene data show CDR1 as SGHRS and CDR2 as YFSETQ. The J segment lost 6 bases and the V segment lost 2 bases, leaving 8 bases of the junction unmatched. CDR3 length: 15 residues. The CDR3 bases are TGCGCCAGCAGCTTAAGCGGGATCTTTAGCAATGAGCAGTTCTTC. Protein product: CASSLSGIFSNEQFF.

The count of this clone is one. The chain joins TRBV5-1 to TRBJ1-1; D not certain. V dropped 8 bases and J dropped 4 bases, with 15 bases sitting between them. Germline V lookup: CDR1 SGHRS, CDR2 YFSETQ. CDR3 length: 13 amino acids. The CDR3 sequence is CASSSLSVTEAFF. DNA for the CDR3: TGCGCCAGTTCCTCCTTGTCGGTCACTGAAGCTTTCTTT. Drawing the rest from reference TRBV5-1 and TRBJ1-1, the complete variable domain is KAGVTQTPRYLIKTRGQQVTLSCSPISGHRSVSWYQQTPGQGLQFLFEYFSETQRNKGNFPGRFSGRQFSNSRSEMNVSTLELGDSALYLCASSSLSVTEAFFGQGTRLTVV.

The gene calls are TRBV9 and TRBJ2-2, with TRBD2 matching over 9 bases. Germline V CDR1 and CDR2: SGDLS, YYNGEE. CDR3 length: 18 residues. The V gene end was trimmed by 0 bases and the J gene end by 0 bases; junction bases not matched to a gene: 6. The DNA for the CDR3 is TGTGCCAGCAGCGTAGGTCTAGCGGGGACCGCGAACACCGGGGAGCTGTTTTTT. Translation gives CASSVGLAGTANTGELFF.

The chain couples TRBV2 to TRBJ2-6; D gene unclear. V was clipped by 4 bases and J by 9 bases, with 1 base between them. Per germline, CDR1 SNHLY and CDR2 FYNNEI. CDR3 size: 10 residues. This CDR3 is CASSVNVLTF. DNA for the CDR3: TGTGCCAGCAGTGTCAACGTCCTGACTTTC.

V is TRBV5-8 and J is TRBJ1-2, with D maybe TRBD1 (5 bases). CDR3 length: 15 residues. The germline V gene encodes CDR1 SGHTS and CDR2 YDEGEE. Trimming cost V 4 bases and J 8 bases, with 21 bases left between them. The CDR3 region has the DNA TGTGCCAGCAGCCCGGGGGGTTGGGACCGTAGAGGCTACACCTTC. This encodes CASSPGGWDRRGYTF.